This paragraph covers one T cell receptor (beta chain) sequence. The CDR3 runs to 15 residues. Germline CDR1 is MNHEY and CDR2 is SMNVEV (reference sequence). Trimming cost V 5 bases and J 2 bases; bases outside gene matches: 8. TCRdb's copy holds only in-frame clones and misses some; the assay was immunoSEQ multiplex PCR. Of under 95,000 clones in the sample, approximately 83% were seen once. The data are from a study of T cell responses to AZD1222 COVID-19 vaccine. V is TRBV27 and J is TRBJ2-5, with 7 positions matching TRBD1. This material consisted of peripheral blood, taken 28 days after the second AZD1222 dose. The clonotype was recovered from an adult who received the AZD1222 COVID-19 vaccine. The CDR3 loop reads CASSPRWDSQETQYF. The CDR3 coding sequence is TGTGCCAGCAGTCCCAGATGGGACAGTCAAGAGACCCAGTACTTC.